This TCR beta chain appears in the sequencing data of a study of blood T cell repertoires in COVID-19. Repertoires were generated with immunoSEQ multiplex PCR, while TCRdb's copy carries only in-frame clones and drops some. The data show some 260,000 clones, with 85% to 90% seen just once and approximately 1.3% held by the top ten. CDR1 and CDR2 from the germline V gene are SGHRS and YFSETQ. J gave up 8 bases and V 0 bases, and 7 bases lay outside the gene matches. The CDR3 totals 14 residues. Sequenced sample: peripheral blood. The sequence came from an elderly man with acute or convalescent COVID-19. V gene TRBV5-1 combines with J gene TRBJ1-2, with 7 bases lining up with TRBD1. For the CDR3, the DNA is TGCGCCAGCAGCTTGGACGCGACAGGGAGCGGCTACACCTTC. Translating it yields CASSLDATGSGYTF.